Listed below are T cell receptor beta chains from one sample, sequenced in a study of CD8+CD57+ T cells in acquired aplastic anemia. TCRdb passed the reads through MiXCR, listing each CDR3 protein once. The profile shows fewer than 100,000 distinct CDR3 sequences, about half of them singletons. Sequenced input: sorted CD4+, CD8+, or CD8+CD57+ T cells (not recorded which) from PBMCs. All receptors derive from a human donor in good health, serving as a control. Both conserved end residues are part of each CDR3. Each record gives: clone size, D gene, V gene, CDR3 length, J gene, CDR3 protein, CDR3 DNA. D genes are given only for firm matches. Only part of the rows carry a size: once, few, many, or a class if the clone is expanded.

size: -
D: TRBD2
V: TRBV19
length: 14
J: TRBJ2-3
CDR3: CASSGLAETDTQYF
DNA: TGTGCCAGTAGCGGACTAGCGGAAACAGATACGCAGTATTTT

size: -
D: -
V: TRBV30
length: 11
J: TRBJ1-5
CDR3: CAWTMGGPQHF
DNA: TGTGCCTGGACCATGGGGGGTCCCCAGCATTTT

size: once
D: -
V: TRBV7-9
length: 12
J: TRBJ1-5
CDR3: CASSRGDQPQHF
DNA: TGTGCCAGCAGCCGAGGGGATCAGCCCCAGCATTTT

size: many
D: TRBD2
V: TRBV9
length: 15
J: TRBJ2-7
CDR3: CASSGTSGSSYEQYF
DNA: TGTGCCAGCAGCGGGACTAGCGGGAGCTCCTACGAGCAGTACTTC

size: -
D: -
V: TRBV25-1
length: 14
J: TRBJ1-5
CDR3: CASSFGGQNQPQHF
DNA: TGTGCCAGCAGTTTTGGGGGGCAAAATCAGCCCCAGCATTTT

size: many
D: TRBD2
V: TRBV9
length: 14
J: TRBJ2-7
CDR3: CASSVSGLVYEQYF
DNA: TGTGCCAGCAGCGTGTCGGGACTAGTCTACGAGCAGTACTTC

size: -
D: -
V: TRBV29-1
length: 12
J: TRBJ1-5
CDR3: CSAGSSNQPQHF
DNA: TGCAGCGCAGGGAGTAGCAATCAGCCCCAGCATTTT

size: -
D: -
V: TRBV25-1
length: 13
J: TRBJ2-3
CDR3: CASSVGGGTTQYF
DNA: TGTGCCAGCAGCGTAGGGGGCGGGACCACGCAGTATTTT

size: few
D: -
V: TRBV12-3/TRBV12-4
length: 14
J: TRBJ2-7
CDR3: CASSAGTPTYEQYF
DNA: TGTGCCAGCAGCGCCGGGACACCCACTTACGAGCAGTACTTC

size: few
D: -
V: TRBV9
length: 15
J: TRBJ1-2
CDR3: CASSVGGGENYGYTF
DNA: TGTGCCAGCAGCGTTGGCGGGGGGGAGAACTATGGCTACACCTTC

size: -
D: -
V: TRBV24-1
length: 13
J: TRBJ1-1
CDR3: CATSSTENTEAFF
DNA: TGTGCCACCAGTAGCACAGAGAACACTGAAGCTTTCTTT

size: many
D: -
V: TRBV7-9
length: 13
J: TRBJ2-5
CDR3: CASSSGPEETQYF
DNA: TGTGCCAGCAGCTCGGGACCCGAAGAGACCCAGTACTTC

size: many
D: -
V: TRBV5-4
length: 12
J: TRBJ1-6
CDR3: CASSFSNSPLHF
DNA: TGTGCCAGCAGCTTCTCCAATTCACCCCTCCACTTT

size: -
D: TRBD1
V: TRBV27
length: 13
J: TRBJ1-6
CDR3: CASKGQGGSPLHF
DNA: TGTGCCAGCAAAGGACAGGGTGGTTCACCCCTCCACTTT

size: -
D: -
V: TRBV29-1
length: 13
J: TRBJ2-3
CDR3: CSLTVVRTDTQYF
DNA: TGCAGCCTTACGGTGGTACGCACAGATACGCAGTATTTT

size: many
D: TRBD2
V: TRBV24-1
length: 17
J: TRBJ2-2
CDR3: CATRGLAGGLDTGELFF
DNA: TGTGCCACCAGGGGACTAGCGGGGGGGCTCGACACCGGGGAGCTGTTTTTT